The 22 T cell receptor beta chains presented below share a single source sample, sequenced in a study of high-grade serous ovarian cancer treatment subgroups. The repertoire was sequenced with immunoSEQ multiplex PCR; TCRdb's copy has only in-frame clones and lacks some. The sample carries under 4,000 clones, almost 80% recorded once. Tumor samples were taken before definitive surgery or chemotherapy. The sequenced sample was tumor tissue. These receptors were obtained from a human donor with high-grade serous ovarian cancer.

This clone was counted a single time. V gene TRBV7-9 combines with J gene TRBJ2-2; TRBD1 aligns across 9 bases. Per germline, CDR1 SEHNR and CDR2 FQNEAQ (reference sequence). CDR3 size: 15 residues. Germline trimming cut 5 bases from V and 8 bases from J; bases unmatched to any gene: 9. The CDR3 reads CASSGPGTGPGELFF. The CDR3, as DNA: TGTGCCAGCAGCGGGCCCGGGACAGGGCCTGGGGAGCTGTTTTTT.

The V call is TRBV28, the J call TRBJ1-2, with 8 bases that match TRBD1. The CDR3 length is 16 residues. J lost 0 bases, V lost 5 bases, and 8 bases had no gene match. Germline V CDR1 and CDR2: MDHEN, SYDVKM. As DNA, the CDR3 is TGTGCCAGCAGTCCTGCCGGGACAGGCACTAACTATGGCTACACCTTC. As protein: CASSPAGTGTNYGYTF.

This chain connects TRBV18 to TRBJ2-7; 8 bases map to TRBD1. Trimming removed 8 bases from V and 3 bases from J; junction bases left unmatched: 6. In germline, CDR1 is KGHSH, CDR2 LQKENI. The CDR3 sequence is 13 residues long. The CDR3 here is CASATGVDYEQYF. The CDR3 DNA sequence: TGTGCCAGCGCGACAGGGGTTGACTACGAGCAGTACTTC.

The chain carries TRBV7-9 and TRBJ2-3; 12 bases align to TRBD2. The germline CDR1 and CDR2 sequences are SEHNR and FQNEAQ (reference sequence). Trimming at V came to 5 bases and at J to 3 bases, leaving 6 bases not matched to a gene. This CDR3 is 16 amino acids long. CDR3 nucleotide sequence: TGTGCCAGCAGCCTCCTAGCGGGGGGGGGAACAGATACGCAGTATTTT. As protein: CASSLLAGGGTDTQYF.

The V call is TRBV7-2, the J call TRBJ2-2; the D is unclear. The CDR3 consists of 13 residues. Germline CDR1 SGHTA, CDR2 FQGNSA. V lost 2 bases and J lost 4, with 5 bases in between. The CDR3 here is CASSLWVTGELFF. CDR3 bases: TGTGCCAGCAGCTTATGGGTCACCGGGGAGCTGTTTTTT.

This clone showed up just a few times. The chain couples TRBV15 to TRBJ1-1, with unresolved D. V lost 1 base and J lost 7, with 16 bases in between. Germline CDR1 and CDR2: LNHNV and YYDKDF (reference sequence). The CDR3 loop spans 15 amino acids. DNA of the CDR3: TGTGCCACCAGCAGAGCGGGAATCGGAACAAATGAAGCTTTCTTT. Translated: CATSRAGIGTNEAFF. The variable domain in full, completed from reference TRBV15 and TRBJ1-1, reads DAMVIQNPRYQVTQFGKPVTLSCSQTLNHNVMYWYQQKSSQAPKLLFHYYDKDFNNEADTPDNFQSRRPNTSFCFLDIRSPGLGDTAMYLCATSRAGIGTNEAFFGQGTRLTVV.

The J gene is TRBJ2-7, the V gene TRBV18; maybe TRBD2 (6 bases). The CDR3 extends over 15 amino acids. CDR1 and CDR2 from the germline V gene are KGHSH and LQKENI. Trimming shortened V by 4 bases and J by 2 bases, and 15 bases separated the two germline ends. CDR3 sequence: CASSLGGTHTYEQYF. As DNA, the CDR3 is TGTGCCAGCTCACTGGGCGGGACTCACACCTACGAGCAGTACTTC.

The chain has TRBV29-1 and TRBJ1-4; possible D gene TRBD1, 5 bases. Trimming removed 0 bases from V and 3 bases from J, with 11 bases in between. Looked up from germline, CDR1 is SQVTM and CDR2 is ANQGSEA. The CDR3 loop spans 15 amino acids. In DNA form, the CDR3 reads TGCAGCGTTGAAGACTCACAGGCCTCTAATGAAAAACTGTTTTTT. Protein sequence: CSVEDSQASNEKLFF.

The V and J genes are TRBV18 and TRBJ1-2; D perhaps matches TRBD1 (5 bases). Deletions cut 3 bases from V and 7 bases from J, with 9 bases between. CDR3 size: 12 residues. Germline-derived CDR1 and CDR2 are KGHSH and LQKENI. CDR3 DNA sequence: TGTGCCAGCTCACCGGGAGGGACTGGCTACACCTTC. Amino acids: CASSPGGTGYTF.

CDR3 DNA: TGTGCCAGTAGTATAGATTCTACAGGGTACCGGAATTCACCCCTCCACTTT. Translating gives CASSIDSTGYRNSPLHF. V and J are TRBV19 and TRBJ1-6; a weak D match, TRBD1 (6 bases). The V gene's germline CDR1 is LNHDA and CDR2 SQIVND (reference sequence). This CDR3 region has 17 residues. The ends were cut back, 0 bases at V and 7 bases at J, with 16 bases in the middle.

This clone has more than one count but fewer than ten. The chain uses TRBV2 and TRBJ1-1; 10 bases fit TRBD1. Germline assignment: CDR1 SNHLY and CDR2 FYNNEI. CDR3 length: 14 residues. V lost 5 bases and J lost 5; bases outside the gene matches: 5. CDR3 sequence reads: CASSTTGGETEAFF. CDR3 coding DNA: TGTGCCAGCAGTACGACAGGGGGCGAAACTGAAGCTTTCTTT.

J is TRBJ2-3 and V is TRBV5-1; the D gene is possibly TRBD2 (6 bases). Germline V gene lookup returns CDR1 SGHRS and CDR2 YFSETQ. CDR3 length equals 16 residues. V lost 1 base to trimming and J lost 4 bases, with 16 bases between them. The CDR3 DNA reads TGCGCCAGCAGCTTGTGGTTCGGGACTCTACCAGATACGCAGTATTTT. Its protein product is CASSLWFGTLPDTQYF.

This clone was recorded only once. The chain employs TRBV11-2 and TRBJ2-3; TRBD2 matches at 8 bases. The germline V gene has CDR1 SGHAT and CDR2 FQNNGV. Losses at the gene ends were 5 bases for V and 3 bases for J; bases not matched to a gene: 7. This CDR3 contains 15 residues. The DNA of the CDR3 is TGTGCCAGCAGCCCCGGGGGGGCGCGAACAGATACGCAGTATTTT. It yields the protein CASSPGGARTDTQYF.

V gene TRBV5-1 combines with J gene TRBJ2-7, with D unclear. CDR1 and CDR2 (germline): SGHRS, YFSETQ. This CDR3 is built from 12 residues. The V end lost 3 bases, the J end lost 0 bases, and 4 bases lay between the germline ends. For the CDR3, the DNA is TGCGCCAGCAGCTCGGGCTCCTACGAGCAGTACTTC. Translating gives CASSSGSYEQYF. Together with reference TRBV5-1 and TRBJ2-7, the CDR3 gives the full variable domain: KAGVTQTPRYLIKTRGQQVTLSCSPISGHRSVSWYQQTPGQGLQFLFEYFSETQRNKGNFPGRFSGRQFSNSRSEMNVSTLELGDSALYLCASSSGSYEQYFGPGTRLTVT.

V usage is TRBV11-3 and J usage is TRBJ2-1, with 9 bases fitting TRBD1. V shed 4 bases and J 0 bases; nucleotides not matched to a gene: 4. Germline CDR1 SGHNT, CDR2 YENEEA. There are 16 residues in the CDR3. In DNA form, the CDR3 reads TGTGCCAGCAGCTCTGACAGGGGGGACTCCTACAATGAGCAGTTCTTC. Its protein product is CASSSDRGDSYNEQFF.

V gene TRBV7-8 combines with J gene TRBJ2-7, with TRBD1 matching 9 bases. The CDR3 spans 15 residues. CDR1 SGHVS and CDR2 FQNEAQ come from the germline V gene. V was pared by 4 bases and J by 3 bases, with 7 bases of the junction left unmatched. Here the CDR3 DNA reads TGTGCCAGCAGCTACCCGGGACAGGGCCTCTACGAGCAGTACTTC. Protein: CASSYPGQGLYEQYF.

The rearrangement uses TRBV19 and TRBJ1-2, with TRBD1 identical over 9 bases. This CDR3 region has 16 residues. Looked up from germline, CDR1 is LNHDA and CDR2 is SQIVND (reference sequence). V lost 6 bases and J lost 1; bases outside the gene matches: 9. The CDR3 sequence: CASSKIQGALNYGYTF. The CDR3 DNA reads TGTGCCAGTAGCAAAATACAGGGGGCGCTTAACTATGGCTACACCTTC.

The gene calls are TRBV4-1 and TRBJ2-3, with TRBD2 identical over 8 bases. The V gene end was trimmed by 0 bases and the J gene end by 2 bases; junction bases not matched to a gene: 10. CDR3 length: 18 amino acids. Germline V CDR1 and CDR2: MGHRA, YSYEKL. The CDR3 is CASSQDPTSGGTTDTQYF. CDR3 in DNA: TGCGCCAGCAGCCAAGACCCAACTAGCGGAGGAACCACAGATACGCAGTATTTT.

This clone occurred once. V is TRBV28 and J is TRBJ2-3; 8 nucleotides match TRBD1. This CDR3 is built from 16 residues. V gave up 7 bases and J gave up 4 bases; unmatched junction bases: 13. The germline V gene has CDR1 MDHEN and CDR2 SYDVKM. In nucleotides, the CDR3 is TGTGCCAGCACCTGGGGCGGCAGGGGGCGACCAGATACGCAGTATTTT. It codes for CASTWGGRGRPDTQYF.

This chain links TRBV6-4 with TRBJ2-6; 8 nucleotides line up with TRBD1. CDR1 and CDR2 from the germline V gene are MRHNA and SNTAGT. J gave up 2 bases and V 6 bases, and 3 bases lay outside the gene matches. The CDR3 sequence is 15 residues long. The CDR3 coding sequence is TGTGCCAGCAGCGACAGGGGAACTGGGGCCAACGTCCTGACTTTC. It codes for CASSDRGTGANVLTF.

V is TRBV19 and J is TRBJ2-3; 9 bases are shared with TRBD1. Germline CDR1 and CDR2: LNHDA and SQIVND (reference sequence). The J segment lost 5 bases and the V segment lost 5 bases, leaving 5 bases of the junction unmatched. CDR3 length equals 14 residues. Here the CDR3 reads CASSWDRDIDTQYF. The CDR3 nucleotides read TGTGCCAGTAGTTGGGACAGGGATATAGATACGCAGTATTTT.

This sequence joins TRBV5-1 and TRBJ2-7; D possibly corresponds to TRBD1 (6 bases). CDR3 length equals 13 residues. Germline loops: CDR1 SGHRS, CDR2 YFSETQ. The ends were cut back, 3 bases at V and 1 base at J, with 8 bases in the middle. As DNA, the CDR3 is TGCGCCAGCAGCTGGGACAAGTCCTACGAGCAGTACTTC. Amino acids: CASSWDKSYEQYF.